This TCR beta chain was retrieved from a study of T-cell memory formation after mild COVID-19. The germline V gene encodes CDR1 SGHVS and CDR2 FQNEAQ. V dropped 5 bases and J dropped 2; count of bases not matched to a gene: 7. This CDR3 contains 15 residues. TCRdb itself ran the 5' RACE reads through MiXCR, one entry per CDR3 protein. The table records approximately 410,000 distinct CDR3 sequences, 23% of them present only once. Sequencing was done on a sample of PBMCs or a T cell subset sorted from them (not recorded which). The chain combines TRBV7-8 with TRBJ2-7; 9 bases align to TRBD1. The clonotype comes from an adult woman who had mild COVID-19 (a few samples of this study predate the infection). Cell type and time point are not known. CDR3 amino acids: CASSDSRQGAYEQYF. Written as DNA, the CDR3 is TGTGCCAGCAGCGACAGTCGACAGGGGGCCTACGAGCAGTACTTC. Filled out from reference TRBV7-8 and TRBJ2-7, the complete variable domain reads GAGVSQSPRYKVAKRGQDVALRCDPISGHVSLFWYQQALGQGPEFLTYFQNEAQLDKSGLPSDRFFAERPEGSVSTLKIQRTQQEDSAVYLCASSDSRQGAYEQYFGPGTRLTVT.